The next 10 T cell receptor beta chains were all read from a single sample in a study of blood T cell repertoires in COVID-19. Profiling relied on immunoSEQ multiplex PCR, and the TCRdb table lists in-frame clones only, not all of them. The profile shows about 92,000 clones, over 60% of them singletons. The sample taken for sequencing was peripheral blood. These receptors were collected from a man in his fifties or sixties who had recovered from COVID-19.

The chain combines TRBV9 with TRBJ2-5, with D maybe TRBD1 (6 bases). V lost 3 bases to trimming and J lost 4 bases, with 16 bases between them. Per germline, CDR1 SGDLS and CDR2 YYNGEE. The CDR3 has 15 amino acids. CDR3 bases: TGTGCCAGCAGCGCAAGACAGGTCTTGGTAGAGACCCAGTACTTC. Translated, it gives CASSARQVLVETQYF.

The gene calls are TRBV28 and TRBJ1-5; 8 nucleotides align to TRBD1. Trimming removed 6 bases from V and 7 bases from J; junction bases left unmatched: 8. The CDR3 spans 14 residues. Germline V CDR1 and CDR2: MDHEN, SYDVKM. The CDR3 coding sequence is TGTGCCAGCAGCCCACGACAGGGGAGACAGCCCCAGCATTTT. It is translated as CASSPRQGRQPQHF.

The V gene is TRBV11-3, the J gene TRBJ1-1; D gene ambiguous. This CDR3 contains 13 residues. The V gene lost 3 bases and the J gene lost 1 base, with 6 bases spanning the gap. Germline lookup yields CDR1 SGHNT and CDR2 YENEEA. CDR3 nucleotide sequence: TGTGCCAGCAGCTTGGAGGAGAACACTGAAGCTTTCTTT. Translation gives CASSLEENTEAFF.

The rearrangement uses TRBV28 and TRBJ1-5; 8 bases fit TRBD1. In germline, CDR1 is MDHEN, CDR2 SYDVKM. V lost 3 bases, J lost 11 bases, and 12 bases stayed unmatched. This CDR3 is 15 amino acids long. The CDR3 loop reads CASSFTGTGLRSQHF. The DNA of the CDR3 is TGTGCCAGCAGTTTTACGGGGACAGGCCTCAGGTCCCAGCATTTT.

The J gene is TRBJ2-7, the V gene TRBV6-5, with TRBD1 as a possible D gene (6 bases). The germline V and J ends were trimmed by 6 bases and 0 bases, with 12 bases remaining between them. Germline loops: CDR1 MNHEY, CDR2 SVGAGI. The CDR3 consists of 14 residues. The CDR3 here is CASRQGPISYEQYF. CDR3 nucleotides: TGTGCCAGCAGACAGGGTCCAATCTCCTACGAGCAGTACTTC.

The rearrangement links TRBV7-3 to TRBJ2-2; D not resolved. Germline CDR1 is SGHTA and CDR2 is FQGTGA. V lost 0 bases and J lost 5, with 4 bases in between. The CDR3 is 13 residues long. CDR3 protein: CASSLTGTGELFF. The CDR3 nucleotides read TGTGCCAGCAGCTTAACCGGGACCGGGGAGCTGTTTTTT. Filled out from reference TRBV7-3 and TRBJ2-2, the complete variable domain reads GAGVSQTPSNKVTEKGKYVELRCDPISGHTALYWYRQSLGQGPEFLIYFQGTGAADDSGLPNDRFFAVRPEGSVSTLKIQRTERGDSAVYLCASSLTGTGELFFGEGSRLTVL.

This chain uses TRBV7-2 with TRBJ1-4; 7 bases agree with TRBD1. This CDR3 region has 15 residues. From germline, CDR1 is SGHTA and CDR2 FQGNSA. J lost 8 bases, V lost 5 bases, and 11 bases had no gene match. CDR3 residues: CASSTFTGDNEKLFF. Written as DNA, the CDR3 is TGTGCCAGCAGCACCTTCACAGGGGATAACGAAAAACTGTTTTTT.

This clone was found a few times. This chain joins TRBV2 and TRBJ1-1, with TRBD1 matching 7 bases. The CDR3 covers 13 residues. Germline assignment: CDR1 SNHLY and CDR2 FYNNEI. Unmatched junction bases numbered 4, after V lost 6 bases and J lost 3 bases. In DNA form, the CDR3 reads TGTGCCAGCAGCACGGGACAGTACACTGAAGCTTTCTTT. This encodes CASSTGQYTEAFF. Full variable domain (remainder filled in from reference TRBV2 and TRBJ1-1): EPEVTQTPSHQVTQMGQEVILRCVPISNHLYFYWYRQILGQKVEFLVSFYNNEISEKSEIFDDQFSVERPDGSNFTLKIRSTKLEDSAMYFCASSTGQYTEAFFGQGTRLTVV.

The rearrangement uses TRBV28 and TRBJ2-5; 10 nucleotides match TRBD1. With 2 bases clipped from V and 2 bases from J, the junction kept 2 bases outside the gene matches. The length of the CDR3 is 15 residues. Germline loops: CDR1 MDHEN, CDR2 SYDVKM. CDR3 residues: CASSLMGQGQETQYF. CDR3 coding DNA: TGTGCCAGCAGTTTAATGGGACAGGGGCAAGAGACCCAGTACTTC.

This clone has only a few counts. The chain recombines TRBV18 with TRBJ2-4, with TRBD1 matching over 7 bases. Germline values: CDR1 KGHSH, CDR2 LQKENI. With 4 bases clipped from V and 1 base from J, the junction kept 16 bases outside the gene matches. This CDR3 spans 19 amino acids. CDR3 nucleotide sequence: TGTGCCAGCTCACTGAATACAGGGGATATTGTTTTGGCCAAAAACATTCAGTACTTC. This sequence encodes CASSLNTGDIVLAKNIQYF.